The 21 T cell receptor beta chains below come from one sample, sequenced in a study of siplizumab effects on memory and regulatory T cells. Sequencing used immunoSEQ multiplex PCR; TCRdb keeps in-frame clones, though not all of them. Among 4,000 to 5,000 clones listed, just under 50% were seen once. Their antigen targets remain unknown. Coculturing at 37°C lasted over five days for the mixed lymphocyte reaction cells. The sequenced material came from CFSE-low (dividing) CD4+ T cells sorted from an allogeneic mixed lymphocyte reaction. The receptor source for this set is a human donor in good health; the cells came from an allogeneic mixed lymphocyte reaction. Some clones in this sample may be carry-over from other donors' samples.

This CDR3 is CASSLDRGNQPQHF. The CDR3 DNA reads TGTGCCAGCAGTCTGGACAGGGGCAATCAGCCCCAGCATTTT. The V call is TRBV27, the J call TRBJ1-5, with 8 bases that match TRBD1. Germline V gene lookup returns CDR1 MNHEY and CDR2 SMNVEV (reference sequence). Trimming cost V 5 bases and J 2 bases; bases outside gene matches: 2. The CDR3 has 14 amino acids.

This clone has just one count. The genes are TRBV7-9 and TRBJ1-1; no firm D call. From germline, CDR1 is SEHNR and CDR2 FQNEAQ (reference sequence). V dropped 8 bases and J dropped 0 bases, with 13 bases sitting between them. The CDR3 runs 14 residues. The CDR3 DNA sequence: TGTGCCAGCCTGAAGCAGGCTTTGAACACTGAAGCTTTCTTT. It is translated as CASLKQALNTEAFF.

This clone was seen a few times. The CDR3 region has the DNA TGTGCCAGCAGTTACAGGACAGGGAACACTGAAGCTTTCTTT. Protein: CASSYRTGNTEAFF. This chain joins TRBV6-5 and TRBJ1-1, with 7 bases aligning to TRBD1. Germline V CDR1 and CDR2: MNHEY, SVGAGI. The CDR3 consists of 14 residues. The trim removed 2 bases at V and 1 base at J, leaving 1 base unmatched.

This clone was observed a handful of times. J is TRBJ1-2 and V is TRBV4-2; D is unclear. V was trimmed by 1 base and J by 4 bases, leaving 16 bases between them. This CDR3 comprises 16 residues. CDR1 and CDR2 (germline): LGHNA, YNFKEQ. The CDR3 DNA reads TGTGCCAGCAGCCAAGTTGACTTTCAGGCATCCTATGGCTACACCTTC. Its translation: CASSQVDFQASYGYTF.

The chain carries TRBV6-6 and TRBJ1-2; D gene unclear. V lost 2 bases and J lost 4, with 11 bases in between. Germline assignment: CDR1 MNHNY and CDR2 SVGAGI (reference sequence). This CDR3 is built from 14 residues. Written as DNA, the CDR3 is TGTGCCAGCAGTTACGGAGGATTTGGCTATGGCTACACCTTC. This gives the protein CASSYGGFGYGYTF.

V is TRBV5-1 and J is TRBJ1-1; D remains ambiguous. The CDR3 contains 13 residues. The germline V gene has CDR1 SGHRS and CDR2 YFSETQ. V lost 5 bases, J lost 1 base, and 9 bases lay in between. The CDR3: CASSREGNTEAFF. The CDR3, as DNA: TGCGCCAGCAGTAGAGAGGGGAACACTGAAGCTTTCTTT.

The chain is built from TRBV6-6 and TRBJ2-1; the match to TRBD2 covers 7 bases. The CDR3 covers 11 residues. Germline V gene data show CDR1 as MNHNY and CDR2 as SVGAGI (reference sequence). The CDR3 loop reads CATGRLDEQFF. The DNA of the CDR3 is TGTGCAACCGGGAGGCTCGATGAGCAGTTCTTC.

This chain connects TRBV7-2 to TRBJ2-2, with D tentatively TRBD1 or TRBD2 (5 bases each). Germline CDR1 is SGHTA and CDR2 is FQGNSA. Trimming stripped 2 bases from V and 7 bases from J, with 8 bases between. The CDR3 is made up of 13 amino acids. The CDR3 is CASSLLRGGELFF. The CDR3 nucleotides read TGTGCCAGCAGCTTACTGAGGGGCGGGGAGCTGTTTTTT.

As DNA, the CDR3 is TGTGCCAGCAGTGAGAGACTAGCGTCGTACAATGAGCAGTTCTTC. It yields the protein CASSERLASYNEQFF. The gene calls are TRBV2 and TRBJ2-1; 8 nucleotides agree with TRBD2. J gave up 4 bases and V 3 bases, and 5 bases lay outside the gene matches. The CDR3 consists of 15 residues. Germline CDR1 reads SNHLY; CDR2 reads FYNNEI.

The V gene is TRBV7-9, the J gene TRBJ2-5; D possibly corresponds to TRBD1 (6 bases). This CDR3 has 16 residues. V dropped 3 bases and J dropped 2 bases, with 16 bases sitting between them. Germline CDR1 and CDR2: SEHNR and FQNEAQ (reference sequence). CDR3: CASSLRGIPGQETQYF. In nucleotides, the CDR3 is TGTGCCAGCAGCTTGAGGGGGATTCCCGGTCAAGAGACCCAGTACTTC.

The J gene is TRBJ2-7, the V gene TRBV6-1, with 8 bases matching TRBD1. The germline CDR1 and CDR2 sequences are MNHNS and SASEGT. The CDR3 has 15 amino acids. With 6 bases clipped from V and 1 base from J, the junction kept 8 bases outside the gene matches. CDR3: CASRPWGTGSYEQYF. Written as DNA, the CDR3 is TGTGCCAGCAGACCTTGGGGGACAGGTTCCTACGAGCAGTACTTC.

The chain carries TRBV11-3 and TRBJ1-3, with TRBD1 as a possible D gene (6 bases). CDR3 length: 14 amino acids. The germline V gene has CDR1 SGHNT and CDR2 YENEEA. V lost 6 bases, J lost 2 bases, and 11 bases lay in between. CDR3 amino acids: CASSGQHPGNTIYF. CDR3 nucleotide sequence: TGTGCCAGCAGTGGACAGCACCCTGGAAACACCATATATTTT.

The chain links TRBV6-5 to TRBJ2-7, with TRBD2 identical over 7 bases. The V gene end was trimmed by 5 bases and the J gene end by 1 base; junction bases not matched to a gene: 8. The V gene's germline CDR1 is MNHEY and CDR2 SVGAGI. The CDR3 is made up of 15 amino acids. CDR3 in DNA: TGTGCCAGCAGTGGCGCCGGACTAGGGTCCTACGAGCAGTACTTC. Protein: CASSGAGLGSYEQYF.

The V gene is TRBV7-9, the J gene TRBJ2-5; 11 positions match TRBD2. J was trimmed by 5 bases and V by 5 bases; bases with no gene match: 7. This CDR3 has 15 residues. The germline CDR1 and CDR2 sequences are SEHNR and FQNEAQ (reference sequence). This CDR3 reads CASSLSGGARETQYF. CDR3 bases: TGTGCCAGCAGCCTTAGCGGGGGGGCCAGGGAGACCCAGTACTTC.

This chain connects TRBV2 to TRBJ2-4; a possible D gene is TRBD2 (5 bases). Germline V CDR1 and CDR2: SNHLY, FYNNEI. The CDR3 contains 14 residues. Deletions cut 3 bases from V and 4 bases from J, with 10 bases between. CDR3 amino acids: CASSEVRGKNIQYF. The CDR3 DNA reads as TGTGCCAGCAGTGAGGTTCGAGGGAAAAACATTCAGTACTTC. Full variable domain (remainder filled in from reference TRBV2 and TRBJ2-4): EPEVTQTPSHQVTQMGQEVILRCVPISNHLYFYWYRQILGQKVEFLVSFYNNEISEKSEIFDDQFSVERPDGSNFTLKIRSTKLEDSAMYFCASSEVRGKNIQYFGAGTRLSVL.

This clone showed up just a few times. The rearrangement uses TRBV6-1 and TRBJ1-2; the D is unclear. Germline V gene data show CDR1 as MNHNS and CDR2 as SASEGT. Trimming pared 1 base from V and 3 bases from J, leaving 9 bases between. This CDR3 comprises 14 residues. CDR3 in DNA: TGTGCCAGCAGTGAAGGGTTCAGCTACTATGGCTACACCTTC. It translates to CASSEGFSYYGYTF.

This clone has only a few counts. The genes are TRBV7-9 and TRBJ1-6; 7 bases align to TRBD1. The CDR3 runs 17 residues. Germline CDR1 is SEHNR and CDR2 is FQNEAQ (reference sequence). V lost 0 bases and J lost 0; bases outside the gene matches: 2. The CDR3 sequence is CASSLAGQSSYNSPLHF. The CDR3 region has the DNA TGTGCCAGCAGCTTAGCGGGACAGAGCTCCTATAATTCACCCCTCCACTTT.

This chain joins TRBV6-1 and TRBJ2-7, with D uncertain. This CDR3 is 10 amino acids long. Per germline, CDR1 MNHNS and CDR2 SASEGT. Trimming pared 5 bases from V and 7 bases from J, leaving 6 bases between. DNA for the CDR3: TGTGCCAGCAGTCGGTGGGAGCAGTACTTC. Protein sequence: CASSRWEQYF.

V and J are TRBV6-5 and TRBJ1-5; D is uncertain. The CDR3 covers 15 residues. V lost 0 bases and J lost 2, with 8 bases in between. Germline V gives CDR1 MNHEY, CDR2 SVGAGI. For the CDR3, the DNA is TGTGCCAGCAGTTACTCGACGGCCGGCAATCAGCCCCAGCATTTT. This sequence encodes CASSYSTAGNQPQHF.

This clone was seen more than once but under ten times. The V and J genes are TRBV18 and TRBJ1-1; 7 nucleotides align to TRBD1. Trimming removed 6 bases from V and 2 bases from J; junction bases left unmatched: 9. Germline assignment: CDR1 KGHSH and CDR2 LQKENI. The CDR3 contains 15 residues. CDR3 protein: CASSITGALNTEAFF. The CDR3 DNA reads TGTGCCAGCTCCATTACAGGGGCCTTAAACACTGAAGCTTTCTTT.

The V gene is TRBV6-1, the J gene TRBJ2-5; 10 nucleotides agree with TRBD2. The germline V gene encodes CDR1 MNHNS and CDR2 SASEGT. The CDR3 consists of 15 residues. Trimming cost V 6 bases and J 11 bases; bases outside gene matches: 15. CDR3 nucleotide sequence: TGTGCCAGCAGGCTCATTCTAGCGGGAGCCCGTGAGCAGTACTTC. This encodes CASRLILAGAREQYF.